This T cell receptor (beta chain) was profiled in a study of PD-1 blockade in classical Hodgkin lymphoma. On this clone itself: Its antigen remains unidentified.

Clones were read by immunoSEQ multiplex PCR, and TCRdb kept only the in-frame ones, dropping some. The sample shows around 4,000 clones, roughly 72% of them seen only once. Time point here: cycle 4 day 1 (C4D1), after 5 to 7 weeks of nivolumab. Every patient experienced relapse after autologous stem cell transplantation, and brentuximab vedotin exposure varied. Isolation of CD8+ T cells from thawed PBMCs used magnetic negative selection. The study's findings and limits: Whereas CD4+ TCR diversity had risen significantly by C4D1, CD8+ TCR diversity had not. Baseline TCR diversity was reportedly lower in newly diagnosed patients than in healthy donors. It was reported as lower still in relapsed/refractory patients.

V was cut by 8 bases and J by 6 bases, with 16 bases left in between. This CDR3 is built from 14 residues. Germline loops: CDR1 MDHEN, CDR2 SYDVKM. Sequencing was performed on CD8+ T cells from blood, taken before the fourth cycle of nivolumab. The receptor was derived from a human donor with classical Hodgkin lymphoma. The V and J genes are TRBV28 and TRBJ2-2; D perhaps matches TRBD2 (5 bases). The CDR3 sequence: CASRIYRGSGELFF. CDR3 bases: TGTGCCAGCCGAATTTACCGAGGGTCCGGGGAGCTGTTTTTT. Full variable domain (outside the CDR3, taken from reference TRBV28 and TRBJ2-2): DVKVTQSSRYLVKRTGEKVFLECVQDMDHENMFWYRQDPGLGLRLIYFSYDVKMKEKGDIPEGYSVSREKKERFSLILESASTNQTSMYLCASRIYRGSGELFFGEGSRLTVL.